This T cell receptor (beta chain) was identified in a study of cytomegalovirus exposure and HLA in healthy donors. Primers included in the PCR were 60 Vbeta and 13 Jbeta primers. TCRdb's table, derived via immunoSEQ multiplex PCR, lists solely in-frame clones and lacks some. Of 240,000 or so clones listed, 82% were seen once; the top ten hold 5% to 6%. Material for sequencing was PBMCs. The TCR comes from a woman aged 40 to 50 in good health and CMV-seropositive.

The CDR3 DNA reads TGTGCCAGCAGACGACTAGCGGGAGCCGGGGAGCTGTTTTTT. Translated, it gives CASRRLAGAGELFF. The J gene is TRBJ2-2, the V gene TRBV7-3, with TRBD2 matching over 12 bases. This CDR3 has 14 residues. J was trimmed by 6 bases and V by 6 bases; bases with no gene match: 2. CDR1 and CDR2 from the germline V gene are SGHTA and FQGTGA.